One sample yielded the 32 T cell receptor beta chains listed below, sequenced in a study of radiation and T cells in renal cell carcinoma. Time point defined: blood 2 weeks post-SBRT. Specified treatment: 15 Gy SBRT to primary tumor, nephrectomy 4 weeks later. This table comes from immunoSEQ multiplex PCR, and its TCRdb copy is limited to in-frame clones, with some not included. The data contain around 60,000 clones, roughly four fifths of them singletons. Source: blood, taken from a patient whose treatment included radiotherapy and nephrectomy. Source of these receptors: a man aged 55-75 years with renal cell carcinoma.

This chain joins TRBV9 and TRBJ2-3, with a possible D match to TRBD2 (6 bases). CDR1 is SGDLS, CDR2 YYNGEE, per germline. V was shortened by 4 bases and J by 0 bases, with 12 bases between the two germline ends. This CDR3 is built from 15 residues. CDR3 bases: TGTGCCAGCAGCACTACGGGACTCAGCACAGATACGCAGTATTTT. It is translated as CASSTTGLSTDTQYF.

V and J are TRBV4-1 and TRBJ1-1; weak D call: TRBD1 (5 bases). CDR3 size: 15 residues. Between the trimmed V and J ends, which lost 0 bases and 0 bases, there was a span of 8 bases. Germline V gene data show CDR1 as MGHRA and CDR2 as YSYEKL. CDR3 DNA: TGCGCCAGCAGCCAAGATGGGGCCCTGAACACTGAAGCTTTCTTT. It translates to CASSQDGALNTEAFF.

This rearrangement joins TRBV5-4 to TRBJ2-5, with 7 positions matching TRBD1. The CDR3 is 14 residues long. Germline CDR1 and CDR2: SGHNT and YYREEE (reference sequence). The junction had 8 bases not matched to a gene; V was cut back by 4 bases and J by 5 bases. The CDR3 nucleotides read TGTGCCAGCAGCGGAACAGGGGTTTGGGAGACCCAGTACTTC. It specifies CASSGTGVWETQYF.

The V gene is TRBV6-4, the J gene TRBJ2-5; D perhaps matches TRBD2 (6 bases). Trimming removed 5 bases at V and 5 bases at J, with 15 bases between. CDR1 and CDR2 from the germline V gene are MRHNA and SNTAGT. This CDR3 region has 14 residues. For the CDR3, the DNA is TGTGCCAGCAGTCCGGGGGATGGCGATGAGACCCAGTACTTC. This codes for CASSPGDGDETQYF.

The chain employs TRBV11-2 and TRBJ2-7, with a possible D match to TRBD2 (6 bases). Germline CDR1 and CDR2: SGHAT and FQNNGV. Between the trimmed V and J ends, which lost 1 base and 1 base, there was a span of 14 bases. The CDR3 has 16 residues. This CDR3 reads CASSLAERVPSYEQYV. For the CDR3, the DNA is TGTGCCAGCAGCTTAGCCGAGCGGGTCCCATCCTACGAGCAGTACGTC.

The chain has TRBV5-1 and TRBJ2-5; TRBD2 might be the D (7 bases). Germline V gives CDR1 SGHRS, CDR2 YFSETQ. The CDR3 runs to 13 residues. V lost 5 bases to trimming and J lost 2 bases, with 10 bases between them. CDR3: CASREGGQETQYF. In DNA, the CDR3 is TGCGCCAGCAGGGAGGGGGGGCAAGAGACCCAGTACTTC.

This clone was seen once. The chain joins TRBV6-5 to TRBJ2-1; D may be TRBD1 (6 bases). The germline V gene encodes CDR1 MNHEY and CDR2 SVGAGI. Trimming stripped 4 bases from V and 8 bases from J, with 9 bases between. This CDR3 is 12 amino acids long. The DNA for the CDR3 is TGTGCCAGCAGTTTTACAGGGTATGAGCAGTTCTTC. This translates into CASSFTGYEQFF.

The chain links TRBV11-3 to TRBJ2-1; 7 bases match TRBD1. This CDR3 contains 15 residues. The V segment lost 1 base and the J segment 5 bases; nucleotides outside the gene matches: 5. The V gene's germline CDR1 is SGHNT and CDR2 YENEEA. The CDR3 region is CASSLAGQYNNEQFF. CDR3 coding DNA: TGTGCCAGCAGCTTAGCGGGACAGTATAACAATGAGCAGTTCTTC. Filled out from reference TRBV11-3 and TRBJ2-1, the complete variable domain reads EAGVVQSPRYKIIEKKQPVAFWCNPISGHNTLYWYLQNLGQGPELLIRYENEEAVDDSQLPKDRFSAERLKGVDSTLKIQPAELGDSAVYLCASSLAGQYNNEQFFGPGTRLTVL.

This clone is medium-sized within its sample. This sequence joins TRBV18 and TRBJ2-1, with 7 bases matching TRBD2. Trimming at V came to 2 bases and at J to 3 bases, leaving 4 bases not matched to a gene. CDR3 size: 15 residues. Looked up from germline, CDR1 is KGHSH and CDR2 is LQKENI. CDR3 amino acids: CASSPTGGIYNEQFF. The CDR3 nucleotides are TGTGCCAGCTCACCAACGGGAGGAATCTACAATGAGCAGTTCTTC. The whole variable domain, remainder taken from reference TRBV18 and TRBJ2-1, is NAGVMQNPRHLVRRRGQEARLRCSPMKGHSHVYWYRQLPEEGLKFMVYLQKENIIDESGMPKERFSAEFPKEGPSILRIQQVVRGDSAAYFCASSPTGGIYNEQFFGPGTRLTVL.

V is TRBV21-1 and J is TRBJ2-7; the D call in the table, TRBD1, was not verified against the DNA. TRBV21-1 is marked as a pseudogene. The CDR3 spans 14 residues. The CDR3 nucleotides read TGTGCCAGCAGCAAAAGGGCAGGGTCCTACGAGCAGTACGTC. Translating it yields CASSKRAGSYEQYV.

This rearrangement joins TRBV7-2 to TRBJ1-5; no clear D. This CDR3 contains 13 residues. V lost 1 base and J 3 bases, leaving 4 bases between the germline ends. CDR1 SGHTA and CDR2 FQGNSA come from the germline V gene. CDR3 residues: CASSLDPNQPQHF. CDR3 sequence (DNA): TGTGCCAGCAGCTTAGATCCCAATCAGCCCCAGCATTTT. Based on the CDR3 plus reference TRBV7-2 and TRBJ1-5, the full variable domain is GAGVSQSPSNKVTEKGKDVELRCDPISGHTALYWYRQSLGQGLEFLIYFQGNSAPDKSGLPSDRFSAERTGGSVSTLTIQRTQQEDSAVYLCASSLDPNQPQHFGDGTRLSIL.

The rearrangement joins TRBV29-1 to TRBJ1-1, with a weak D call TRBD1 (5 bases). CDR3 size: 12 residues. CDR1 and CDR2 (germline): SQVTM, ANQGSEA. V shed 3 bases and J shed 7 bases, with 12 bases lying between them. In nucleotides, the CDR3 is TGCAGCGTTGACAGGGTGTATAGTGAAGCTTTCTTT. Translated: CSVDRVYSEAFF.

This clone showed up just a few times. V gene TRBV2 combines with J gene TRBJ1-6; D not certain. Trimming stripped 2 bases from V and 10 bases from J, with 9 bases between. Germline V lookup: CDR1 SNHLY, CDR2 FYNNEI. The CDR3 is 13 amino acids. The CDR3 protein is CASSESYRSPLHF. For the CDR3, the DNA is TGTGCCAGCAGTGAATCCTACAGATCACCCCTCCACTTT.

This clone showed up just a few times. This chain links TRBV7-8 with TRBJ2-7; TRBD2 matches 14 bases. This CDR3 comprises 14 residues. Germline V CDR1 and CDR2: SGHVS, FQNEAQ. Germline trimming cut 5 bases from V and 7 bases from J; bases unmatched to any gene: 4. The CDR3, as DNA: TGTGCCAGCAGCATGGGACTAGCGGGGGAAGAGCAGTACTTC. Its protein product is CASSMGLAGEEQYF.

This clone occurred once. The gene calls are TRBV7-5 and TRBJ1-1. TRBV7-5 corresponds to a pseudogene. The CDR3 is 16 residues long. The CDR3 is CARSLPGIKRGTEAFF. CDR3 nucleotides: TGTGCCAGAAGCCTCCCAGGGATAAAGAGGGGAACTGAAGCTTTCTTT.

CDR3 residues: CASAKGRVETQYF. In DNA form, the CDR3 reads TGTGCCAGCGCCAAAGGCAGGGTGGAGACCCAGTACTTC. This chain links TRBV11-2 with TRBJ2-5; D perhaps matches TRBD1 (5 bases). Trimming pared 8 bases from V and 5 bases from J, leaving 15 bases between. Germline-derived CDR1 and CDR2 are SGHAT and FQNNGV. CDR3 length: 13 amino acids.

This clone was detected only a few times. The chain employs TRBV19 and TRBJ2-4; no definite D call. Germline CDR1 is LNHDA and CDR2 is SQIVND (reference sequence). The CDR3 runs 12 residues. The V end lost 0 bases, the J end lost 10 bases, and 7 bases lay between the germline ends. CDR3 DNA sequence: TGTGCCAGTAGTATAGATCGGAGTATTCAGTACTTC. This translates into CASSIDRSIQYF. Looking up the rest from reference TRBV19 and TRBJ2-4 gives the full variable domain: DGGITQSPKYLFRKEGQNVTLSCEQNLNHDAMYWYRQDPGQGLRLIYYSQIVNDFQKGDIAEGYSVSREKKESFPLTVTSAQKNPTAFYLCASSIDRSIQYFGAGTRLSVL.

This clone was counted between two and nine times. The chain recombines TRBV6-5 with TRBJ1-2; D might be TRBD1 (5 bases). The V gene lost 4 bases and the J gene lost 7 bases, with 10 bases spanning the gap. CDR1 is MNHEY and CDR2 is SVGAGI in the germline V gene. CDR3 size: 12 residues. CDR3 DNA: TGTGCCAGCAGTTGGACGAGGGGTGGCTACACCTTC. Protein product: CASSWTRGGYTF.

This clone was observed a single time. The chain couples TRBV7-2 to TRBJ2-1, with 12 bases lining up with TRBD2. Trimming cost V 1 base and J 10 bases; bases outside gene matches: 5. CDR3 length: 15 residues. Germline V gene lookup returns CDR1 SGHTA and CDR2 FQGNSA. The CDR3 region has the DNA TGTGCCAGCAGCTTAGGCCTAGCGGGAGGGCCGGAGCAGTTCTTC. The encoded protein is CASSLGLAGGPEQFF. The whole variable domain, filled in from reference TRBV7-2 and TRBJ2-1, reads GAGVSQSPSNKVTEKGKDVELRCDPISGHTALYWYRQSLGQGLEFLIYFQGNSAPDKSGLPSDRFSAERTGGSVSTLTIQRTQQEDSAVYLCASSLGLAGGPEQFFGPGTRLTVL.

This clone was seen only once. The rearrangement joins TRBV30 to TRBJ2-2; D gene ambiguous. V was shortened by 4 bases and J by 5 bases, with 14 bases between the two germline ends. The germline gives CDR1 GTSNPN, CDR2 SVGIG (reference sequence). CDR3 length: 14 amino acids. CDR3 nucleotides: TGTGCCTGGAATTGGGCAGGTCTTACCGGGGAGCTGTTTTTT. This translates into CAWNWAGLTGELFF.

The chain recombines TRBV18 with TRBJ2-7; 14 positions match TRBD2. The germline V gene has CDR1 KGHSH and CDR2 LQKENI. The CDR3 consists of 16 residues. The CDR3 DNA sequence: TGTGCCAGCTCACACGGGGGACTAGCGGGAGAGCCGACCTTGAACGTC. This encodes CASSHGGLAGEPTLNV.

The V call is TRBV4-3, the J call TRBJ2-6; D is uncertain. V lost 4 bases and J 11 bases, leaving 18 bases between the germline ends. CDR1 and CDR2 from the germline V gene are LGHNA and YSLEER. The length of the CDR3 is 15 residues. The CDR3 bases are TGCGCCAGCAGCCCCGAAGCCCGGAACCTTGACGTCCTGACTTTC. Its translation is CASSPEARNLDVLTF.

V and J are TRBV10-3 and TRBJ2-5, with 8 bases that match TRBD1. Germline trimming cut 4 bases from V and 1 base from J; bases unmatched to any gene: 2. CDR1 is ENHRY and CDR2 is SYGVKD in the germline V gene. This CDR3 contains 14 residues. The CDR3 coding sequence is TGTGCCATCAGTGGGGGGACAGGCCAAGAGACCCAGTACTTC. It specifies CAISGGTGQETQYF.

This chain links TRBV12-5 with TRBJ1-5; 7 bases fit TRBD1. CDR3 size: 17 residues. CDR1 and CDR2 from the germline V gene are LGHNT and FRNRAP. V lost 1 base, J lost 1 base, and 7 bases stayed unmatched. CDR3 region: CASGLDRGGGSNQPQHF. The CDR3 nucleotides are TGTGCTAGTGGTTTGGACAGGGGAGGGGGCAGCAATCAGCCCCAGCATTTT.

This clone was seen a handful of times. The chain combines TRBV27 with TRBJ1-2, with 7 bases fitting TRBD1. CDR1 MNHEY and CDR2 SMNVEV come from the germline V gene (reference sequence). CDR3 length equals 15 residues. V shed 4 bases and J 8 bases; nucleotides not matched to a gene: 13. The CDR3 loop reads CASSWDSHLLGGYTF. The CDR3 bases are TGTGCCAGCAGTTGGGACAGCCATTTATTGGGCGGCTACACCTTC.

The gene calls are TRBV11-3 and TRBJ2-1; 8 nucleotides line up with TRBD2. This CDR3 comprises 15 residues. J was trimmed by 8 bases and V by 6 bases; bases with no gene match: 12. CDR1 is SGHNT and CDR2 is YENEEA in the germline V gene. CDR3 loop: CASSAGGGSLYEQFF. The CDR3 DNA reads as TGTGCCAGCAGTGCGGGGGGCGGGAGCCTCTATGAGCAGTTCTTC.

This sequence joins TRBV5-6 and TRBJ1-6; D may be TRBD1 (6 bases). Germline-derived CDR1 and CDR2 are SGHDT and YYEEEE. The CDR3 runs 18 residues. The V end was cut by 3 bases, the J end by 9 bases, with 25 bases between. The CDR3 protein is CASSSLTGGFGDGSPLHF. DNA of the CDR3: TGTGCCAGCAGCTCCCTGACAGGCGGCTTTGGGGATGGTTCACCCCTCCACTTT.

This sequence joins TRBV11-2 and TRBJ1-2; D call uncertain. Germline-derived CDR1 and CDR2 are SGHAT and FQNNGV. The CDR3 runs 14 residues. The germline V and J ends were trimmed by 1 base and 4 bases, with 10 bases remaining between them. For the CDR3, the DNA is TGTGCCAGCAGCTTAGGGCCAGCCTTCTATGGCTACACCTTC. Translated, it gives CASSLGPAFYGYTF.

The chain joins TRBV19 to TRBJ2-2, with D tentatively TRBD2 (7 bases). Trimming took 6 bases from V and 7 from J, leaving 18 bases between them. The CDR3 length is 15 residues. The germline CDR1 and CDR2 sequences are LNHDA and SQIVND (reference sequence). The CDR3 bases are TGTGCCAGTAGCCCAGTCGGGGGGCAAGGCGGGGAGCTGTTTTTT. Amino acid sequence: CASSPVGGQGGELFF.

The DNA of the CDR3 is TGCGCCAGCAGTGAATCTCCCGGCCCCGACACCGGGGAGCTGTTTTTT. This sequence encodes CASSESPGPDTGELFF. The genes are TRBV10-1 and TRBJ2-2; D is unclear. CDR3 size: 16 residues. V shed 3 bases and J shed 3 bases, with 14 bases lying between them. The germline V gene has CDR1 WNHNN and CDR2 SYGVQD (reference sequence).

CDR3 bases: TGCGCCAGCAGCTTGGCCGGGACAGGGATATTTGGCAACGGAGGCGAGCAGTACGTC. Its protein product is CASSLAGTGIFGNGGEQYV. The chain links TRBV5-1 to TRBJ2-7; the match to TRBD1 covers 9 bases. The trim removed 0 bases at V and 6 bases at J, leaving 19 bases unmatched. CDR1 and CDR2 from the germline V gene are SGHRS and YFSETQ. The CDR3 sequence is 19 residues long.

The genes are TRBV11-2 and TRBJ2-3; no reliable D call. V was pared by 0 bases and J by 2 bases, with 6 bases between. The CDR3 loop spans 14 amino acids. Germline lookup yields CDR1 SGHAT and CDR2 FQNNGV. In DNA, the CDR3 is TGTGCCAGCAGCTTAGACTTTTCCACAGATACGCAGTATTTT. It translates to CASSLDFSTDTQYF.